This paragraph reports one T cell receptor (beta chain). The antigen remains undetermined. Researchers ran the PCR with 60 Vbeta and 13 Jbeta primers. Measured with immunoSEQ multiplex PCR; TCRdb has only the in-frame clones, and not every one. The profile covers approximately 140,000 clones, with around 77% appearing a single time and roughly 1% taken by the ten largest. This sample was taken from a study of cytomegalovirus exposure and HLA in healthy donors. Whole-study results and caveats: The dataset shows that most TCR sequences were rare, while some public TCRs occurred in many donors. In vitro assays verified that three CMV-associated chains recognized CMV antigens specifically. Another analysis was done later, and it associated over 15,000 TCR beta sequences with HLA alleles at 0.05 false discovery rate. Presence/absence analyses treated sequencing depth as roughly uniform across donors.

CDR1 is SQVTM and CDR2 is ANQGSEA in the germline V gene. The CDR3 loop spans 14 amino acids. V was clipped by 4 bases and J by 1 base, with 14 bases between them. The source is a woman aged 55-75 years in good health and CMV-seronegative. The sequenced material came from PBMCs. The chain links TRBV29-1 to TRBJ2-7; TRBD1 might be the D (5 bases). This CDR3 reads CSVAQGAMSYEQYF. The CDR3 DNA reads TGCAGCGTTGCTCAGGGTGCAATGTCCTACGAGCAGTACTTC.